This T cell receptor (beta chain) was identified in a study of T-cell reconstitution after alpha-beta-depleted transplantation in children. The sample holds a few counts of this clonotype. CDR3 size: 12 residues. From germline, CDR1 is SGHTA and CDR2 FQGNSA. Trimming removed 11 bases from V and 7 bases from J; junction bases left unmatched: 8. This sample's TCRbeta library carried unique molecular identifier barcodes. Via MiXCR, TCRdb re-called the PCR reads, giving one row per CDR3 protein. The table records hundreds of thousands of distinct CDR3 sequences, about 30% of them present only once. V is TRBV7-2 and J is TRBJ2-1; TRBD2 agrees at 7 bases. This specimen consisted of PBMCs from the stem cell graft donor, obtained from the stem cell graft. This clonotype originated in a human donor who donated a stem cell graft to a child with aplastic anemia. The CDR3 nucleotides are TGTGCCGGGAGAGGAGCGGGGAATGAGCAGTTCTTC. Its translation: CAGRGAGNEQFF.